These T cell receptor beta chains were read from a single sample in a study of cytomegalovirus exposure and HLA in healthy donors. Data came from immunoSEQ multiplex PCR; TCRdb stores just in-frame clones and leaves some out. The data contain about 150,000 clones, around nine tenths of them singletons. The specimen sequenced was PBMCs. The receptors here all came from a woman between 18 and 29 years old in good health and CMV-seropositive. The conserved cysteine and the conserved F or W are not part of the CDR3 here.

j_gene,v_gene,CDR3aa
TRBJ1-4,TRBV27,ASTGGRREKLF
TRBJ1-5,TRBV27,ASSQQGPINQPQH
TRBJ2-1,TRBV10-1,ASSDGRSYNEQF
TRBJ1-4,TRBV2,ASRAGTAAEKLF
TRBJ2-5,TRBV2,ASSVDTYQETQY
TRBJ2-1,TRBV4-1,ASSQRQAGGQLDEQF
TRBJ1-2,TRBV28,ASSQDRGNYGYT
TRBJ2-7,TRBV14,ASSQMRLSNEQY
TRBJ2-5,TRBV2,ASNREETQY
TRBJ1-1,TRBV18,ASSPPGDRAEAF
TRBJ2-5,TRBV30,AWKQYQETQY
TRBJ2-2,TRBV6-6,ASRSPLDGTGELF
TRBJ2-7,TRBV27,ASSSNYEQY
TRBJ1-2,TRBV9,ASSVDSNYGYT
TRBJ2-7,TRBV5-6,ASSQDRGQSYEQY
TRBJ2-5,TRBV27,ASSPRGPLETQY
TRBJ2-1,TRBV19,ASSIRGSNEQF
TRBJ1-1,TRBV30,AWVFGGSEAF
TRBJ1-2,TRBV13,ASSSTGGRLHGYT
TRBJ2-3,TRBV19,ASRIARVTDTQY
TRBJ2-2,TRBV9,ASTWGQADRTGELF
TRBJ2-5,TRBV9,ASSVRPTGTETQY
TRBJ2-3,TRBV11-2,ASSFTSGRALDTQY
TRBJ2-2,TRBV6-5,ASGVAGVSTGELF
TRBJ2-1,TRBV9,ASSVGIPIPTSGRASRFNEQF
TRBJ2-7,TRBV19,ASSIAGTRIVYEQY
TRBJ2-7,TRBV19,ASSIGPGNYEQY
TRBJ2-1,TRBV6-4,ASSPSGTSGYNEQF
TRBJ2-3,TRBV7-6,ASSSVNTDTQY
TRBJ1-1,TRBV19,ASSWAPNTEAF
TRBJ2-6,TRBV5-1,ASHHGGSGANVLT
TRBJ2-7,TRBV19,ASSSGLAMYEQY
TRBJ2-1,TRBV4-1,ASSHLAGTNEQF
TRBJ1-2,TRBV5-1,ASTGQGLYGYT
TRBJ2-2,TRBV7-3,ASSPSAGKKNTGELF
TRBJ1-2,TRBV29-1,SVGDRAAGYT
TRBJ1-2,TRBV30,AWAGTGASYT
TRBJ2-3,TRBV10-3,AISESTSASRGTDTQY
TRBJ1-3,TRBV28,ASSYGQGAGYTIY
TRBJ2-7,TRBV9,ASGQGTSGTYEQY
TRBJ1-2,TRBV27,ASRPTGIKVYYGYT
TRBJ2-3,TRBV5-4,ASSPWTSGSRDTQY
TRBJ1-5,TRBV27,ASTPLAGATEPQH
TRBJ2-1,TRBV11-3,ASSLEVTSGSQQF
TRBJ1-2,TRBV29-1,SVLVNYGYT
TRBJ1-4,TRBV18,ASSPSGTNEKLF